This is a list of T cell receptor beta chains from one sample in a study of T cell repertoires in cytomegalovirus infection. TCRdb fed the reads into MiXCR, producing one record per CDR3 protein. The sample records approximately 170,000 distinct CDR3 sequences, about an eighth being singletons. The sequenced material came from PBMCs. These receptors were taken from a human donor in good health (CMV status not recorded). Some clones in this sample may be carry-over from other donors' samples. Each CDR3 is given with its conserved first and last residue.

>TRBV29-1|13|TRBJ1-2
CSVGEGQVYGYTF
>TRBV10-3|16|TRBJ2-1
CAISESLAGSYNEQFF
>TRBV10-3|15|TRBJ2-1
CAISESGNSYNEQFF
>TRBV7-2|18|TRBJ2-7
CASSSPDREDSLTYEQYF
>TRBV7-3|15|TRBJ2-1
CASSFRGSSYNEQFF
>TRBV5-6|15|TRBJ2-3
CASSLVAGGTDTQYF
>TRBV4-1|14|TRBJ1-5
CASSQDNSNQPQHF
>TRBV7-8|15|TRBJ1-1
CASSLVRGVNTEAFF
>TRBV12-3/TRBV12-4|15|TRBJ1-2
CASSNRGATNYGYTF
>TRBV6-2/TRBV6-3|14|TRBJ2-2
CASSYKQGTGELFF
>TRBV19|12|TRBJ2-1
CASRGPPNEQFF
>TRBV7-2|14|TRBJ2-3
CASSLGAHTDTQYF
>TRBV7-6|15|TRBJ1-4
CASSGSGRPNEKLFF
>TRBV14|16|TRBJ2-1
CASSQESGGPRNEQFF
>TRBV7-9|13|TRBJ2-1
CALWGRGGNEQFF
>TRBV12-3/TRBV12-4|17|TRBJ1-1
CASTLTWGGFMNTEAFF
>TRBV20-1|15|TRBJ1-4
CSATRPGHGERKLFF
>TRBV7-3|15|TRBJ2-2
CASSLGTGLTGELFF
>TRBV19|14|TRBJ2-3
CASRITVTSGAQYF
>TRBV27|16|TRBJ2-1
CASTLGTSPSYNEQFF
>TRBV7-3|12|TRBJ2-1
CASSLRDSPQFF
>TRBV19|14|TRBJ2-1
CASKGGGSYNEQFF
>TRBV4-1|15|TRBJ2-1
CASSQPDSFYNEQFF
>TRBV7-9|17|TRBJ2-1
CASSFRSGTRRRNEQFF
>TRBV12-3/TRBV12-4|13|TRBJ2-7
CASPLTGAYEQYF
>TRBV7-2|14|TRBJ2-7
CASSFRDSSYEQYF
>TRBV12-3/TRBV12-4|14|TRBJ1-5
CASRTDYSNQPQHF
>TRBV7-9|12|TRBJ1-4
CASSPPPEKLFF
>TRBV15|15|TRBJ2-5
CATSPLRGVQETQYF
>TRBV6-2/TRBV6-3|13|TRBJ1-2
CASSPEAGYGYTF
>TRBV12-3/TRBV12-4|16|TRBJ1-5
CASSPQGLGSNQPQHF
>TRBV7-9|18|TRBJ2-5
CASSNKAGRQLLQETQYF
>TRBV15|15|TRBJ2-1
CATSRDMSSYNEQFF
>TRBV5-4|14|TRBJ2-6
CACLTGAGANVLTF
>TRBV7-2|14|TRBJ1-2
CASSSQQGRSGYTF
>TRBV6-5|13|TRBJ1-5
CASGAVSNQPQHF
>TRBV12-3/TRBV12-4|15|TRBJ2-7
CASSSGGFESVEQYF
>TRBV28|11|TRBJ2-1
CASSLNNEQFF
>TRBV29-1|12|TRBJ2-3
CSVEWNRSTQYF
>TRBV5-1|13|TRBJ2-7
CASSFQDLDEQSF
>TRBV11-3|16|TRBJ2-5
CASSSGQGVGQETQYF
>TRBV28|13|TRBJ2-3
CASSSDRADTQYF
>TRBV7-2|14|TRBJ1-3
CASSPGTSGNTIYF
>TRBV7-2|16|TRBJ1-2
CASSLYTRQGGYGYTF
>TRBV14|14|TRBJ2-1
CASSHGLPGNEQFF
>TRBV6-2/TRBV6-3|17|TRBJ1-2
CASSYPTVVPDNYGYTF
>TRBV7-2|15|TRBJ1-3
CASSLVAGAGNTIYF